Below, 16 T cell receptor beta chains from the same sample are listed, as sequenced in a study. One entry per CDR3 protein results from TCRdb running MiXCR on the 5' RACE reads. Of roughly 5,300 distinct CDR3 sequences in the sample, roughly a third were seen once. The sample was memory CD4+ T cells sorted from blood. This sample's subset: memory CD4+ T cells, CD4+CD45RO+CD25-. These TCRs come from a female donor with breast cancer.

This clonotype is categorized as medium-sized. The V call is TRBV7-2, the J call TRBJ1-6; TRBD1 might be the D (5 bases). The CDR3 extends over 13 amino acids. Germline values: CDR1 SGHTA, CDR2 FQGNSA. Between the trimmed V and J ends, which lost 2 bases and 11 bases, there was a span of 10 bases. CDR3 sequence reads: CASSLPGLAPLHF. The CDR3, as DNA: TGTGCCAGCAGCTTACCAGGGTTGGCACCCCTCCACTTT.

The rearrangement uses TRBV3-1 and TRBJ2-7, with 9 bases identical to TRBD1. V shed 2 bases and J 2 bases; nucleotides not matched to a gene: 1. Per the germline V gene, CDR1 is LGHDT and CDR2 is YNNKEL (reference sequence). This CDR3 comprises 14 residues. The CDR3 region is CASSQRDRAYEQYF. For the CDR3, the DNA is TGTGCCAGCAGCCAAAGGGACAGGGCCTACGAGCAGTACTTC.

In its sample, this clonotype ranks as medium-sized. The V call is TRBV5-8, the J call TRBJ1-2; tentatively, D is TRBD1 (5 bases). V was pared by 4 bases and J by 0 bases, with 13 bases between. The CDR3 extends over 15 amino acids. Germline V gene sequence: CDR1 SGHTS, CDR2 YDEGEE. Here the CDR3 reads CASSTGTRANYGYTF. The CDR3 DNA is TGTGCCAGCAGCACCGGGACGCGAGCTAACTATGGCTACACCTTC.

This clonotype appeared a few times. CDR3 loop: CASSLSRDQPQHF. In nucleotides, the CDR3 is TGTGCCAGCAGTTTGAGCCGGGATCAGCCCCAGCATTTT. The chain employs TRBV12-3 or TRBV12-4 and TRBJ1-5; D gene uncertain. Trimming shortened V by 3 bases and J by 5 bases, and 8 bases separated the two germline ends. The CDR3 contains 13 residues.

Concerning this clonotype: This may be a read error: a much more frequent sequence differs by one nucleotide. The V and J genes are TRBV20-1 and TRBJ2-7; D is possibly TRBD2 (5 bases). The CDR3 contains 14 residues. CDR1 is DFQATT and CDR2 is SNEGSKA in the germline V gene (reference sequence). Trimming pared 5 bases from V and 7 bases from J, leaving 21 bases between. CDR3 amino acids: CSAPRPSCVEEQYF. For the CDR3, the DNA is TGCAGTGCTCCCCGCCCTAGCTGCGTAGAAGAGCAGTACTTC.

This clonotype is a singleton in its sample. The gene calls are TRBV5-1 and TRBJ1-1; weak D call: TRBD1 (6 bases). V was pared by 4 bases and J by 14 bases, with 27 bases between. The CDR3 is 15 residues long. Germline CDR1 and CDR2: SGHRS and YFSETQ. The CDR3 DNA reads TGCGCCAGCAGCCCCGGGACACTGGGACACACTGCAGCCTTCTTT. Translating it yields CASSPGTLGHTAAFF.

This clonotype is categorized as medium-sized. J is TRBJ1-3 and V is TRBV5-8; D is undetermined. V lost 2 bases and J lost 0, with 12 bases in between. The V gene's germline CDR1 is SGHTS and CDR2 YDEGEE. The CDR3 runs 16 residues. The CDR3 DNA sequence: TGTGCCAGCAGCTTTGGCAGAACTAACTCTGGAAACACCATATATTTT. Translating gives CASSFGRTNSGNTIYF.

This clonotype appeared many times. The CDR3 reads CASSHGATGYTGELFF. CDR3 in DNA: TGCGCCAGCAGCCATGGGGCCACAGGGTACACCGGGGAGCTGTTTTTT. The chain recombines TRBV4-1 with TRBJ2-2; D might be TRBD1 (6 bases). Germline V gene lookup returns CDR1 MGHRA and CDR2 YSYEKL. The CDR3 covers 16 residues. The V end lost 3 bases, the J end lost 3 bases, and 14 bases lay between the germline ends.

This clonotype rates as medium-sized (0.01 to 0.1%). The CDR3 DNA is TGTGCCAGCAGCTTTACAGGGTTGAATGAGCAGTTCTTC. The encoded protein is CASSFTGLNEQFF. The V gene is TRBV27, the J gene TRBJ2-1; tentatively, D is TRBD1 (6 bases). V was pared by 6 bases and J by 7 bases, with 13 bases between. CDR3 size: 13 residues. In germline, CDR1 is MNHEY, CDR2 SMNVEV (reference sequence).

This clonotype qualifies as medium-sized. The chain has TRBV20-1 and TRBJ2-3, with TRBD2 as a possible D gene (6 bases). V lost 0 bases and J lost 3, with 10 bases in between. The germline gives CDR1 DFQATT, CDR2 SNEGSKA (reference sequence). The CDR3 is 14 residues long. The DNA of the CDR3 is TGCAGTGCTAGAGATCCCCGGGGGACAGATACGCAGTATTTT. It is translated as CSARDPRGTDTQYF.

In the case of this clonotype: A read error is likely, as this CDR3 ends without the conserved phenylalanine or tryptophan. The V gene is TRBV6-1, the J gene TRBJ1-5, with a tentative D call TRBD1 (5 bases). Germline CDR1 is MNHNS and CDR2 is SASEGT. Trimming took off 7 bases at V and 4 bases at J, with 14 bases between the two ends. The CDR3 totals 14 residues. The CDR3 is CASKLAGRNQPQHS. CDR3 coding DNA: TGTGCCAGCAAACTGGCAGGGCGGAATCAGCCCCAGCATTCT.

This clonotype showed up just a few times. The genes are TRBV20-1 and TRBJ1-2, with D tentatively TRBD1 (5 bases). The germline gives CDR1 DFQATT, CDR2 SNEGSKA (reference sequence). CDR3 size: 14 residues. V was shortened by 0 bases and J by 8 bases, with 16 bases between the two germline ends. The CDR3 here is CSAREKTAGLGYTF. CDR3 sequence (DNA): TGCAGTGCTAGAGAAAAGACCGCGGGACTGGGCTACACCTTC.

A note on this clonotype: This clone may be a read error of a much larger clone one base away. The rearrangement joins TRBV18 to TRBJ2-1; 7 bases agree with TRBD2. The CDR3 totals 16 residues. From germline, CDR1 is KGHSH and CDR2 LQKENI. CDR3 nucleotide sequence: TGTGCCAGCTCACCTCCGATGGGAGGGGCCTACAATGAGCATTTCTTC. Translation: CASSPPMGGAYNEHFF.

The CDR3 sequence: CASSQSYRSSNYGYTF. In DNA form, the CDR3 reads TGCGCCAGCAGCCAATCCTACAGGAGTAGCAACTATGGCTACACCTTC. The rearrangement uses TRBV4-1 and TRBJ1-2; possibly TRBD1 for D (5 bases). The V gene's germline CDR1 is MGHRA and CDR2 YSYEKL. V lost 2 bases to trimming and J lost 2 bases, with 15 bases between them. CDR3 length: 16 residues.

In its sample, this clonotype ranks as medium-sized. V usage is TRBV5-1 and J usage is TRBJ2-1; D gene uncertain. The CDR3 covers 14 residues. The germline V gene has CDR1 SGHRS and CDR2 YFSETQ. The germline V and J ends were trimmed by 4 bases and 5 bases, with 13 bases remaining between them. CDR3 nucleotides: TGCGCCAGCAGCAGGGAAGGCGTTGACAATGAGCAGTTCTTC. As protein: CASSREGVDNEQFF. Based on the CDR3 plus reference TRBV5-1 and TRBJ2-1, the full variable domain is KAGVTQTPRYLIKTRGQQVTLSCSPISGHRSVSWYQQTPGQGLQFLFEYFSETQRNKGNFPGRFSGRQFSNSRSEMNVSTLELGDSALYLCASSREGVDNEQFFGPGTRLTVL.

Note on this clonotype: This likely comes from a read error, as the CDR3 has no conserved phenylalanine or tryptophan at its end. This rearrangement joins TRBV5-6 to TRBJ2-3; no reliable D call. This CDR3 has 15 amino acids. Germline CDR1 is SGHDT and CDR2 is YYEEEE. Deletions cut 4 bases from V and 8 bases from J, with 20 bases between. Written as DNA, the CDR3 is TGTGCCAGCAGCCCTTACCACGAGAGGTGGGGTACGCAGTATCTT. Amino acids: CASSPYHERWGTQYL.